The T cell receptor beta chain under discussion was sequenced for a study of T-cell memory formation after mild COVID-19. At the level of the study: Among the donors, TCR clusters were largely specific to each donor.

The table lists this clonotype with a few counts. Its target is unknown. TCR alpha and TCR beta cDNA libraries carrying sample barcodes and UMIs came from 5'RACE with constant-segment primers. TCRdb fed the 5' RACE reads into MiXCR, producing one record per CDR3 protein. The sample holds hundreds of thousands of distinct CDR3 sequences, roughly 17% seen once. Germline V CDR1 and CDR2: SEHNR, FQNEAQ (reference sequence). The V gene end was trimmed by 5 bases and the J gene end by 4 bases; junction bases not matched to a gene: 10. CDR3 length equals 15 residues. The study, taken as a whole, reports: Among CD4+ contracting clones, most were CM and EM, and CD8+ ones EMRA. Certain responding clones were present in pre-infection memory, suggesting participation of cross-reactive memory.

Sequencing was performed on PBMCs or a T cell subset sorted from them (not recorded which). This rearrangement joins TRBV7-9 to TRBJ1-2; 7 bases map to TRBD1. The clonotype was recovered from an adult woman who had mild COVID-19 (a few samples of this study predate the infection). Cell type and time point are not known. CDR3 protein: CASSPAGGSTYGYTF. The CDR3 nucleotides are TGTGCCAGCAGCCCGGCAGGGGGTTCCACCTATGGCTACACCTTC.